The 32 T cell receptor beta chains presented below share a single source sample, sequenced in a study of shared clonotypes between healthy human individuals. TCRdb keeps only in-frame clones here, not all; method: immunoSEQ multiplex PCR. Of about 1 million clones in the sample, approximately 76% were seen once. Sequenced sample: memory CD4+ T cells sorted from blood. Subset here: CD45RA-negative fraction. The receptors originated from a man in his late teens or twenties in good health.

This chain joins TRBV30 and TRBJ1-2; 7 bases agree with TRBD1. The V gene's germline CDR1 is GTSNPN and CDR2 SVGIG (reference sequence). V was pared by 4 bases and J by 7 bases, with 15 bases of the junction left unmatched. The CDR3 is 15 amino acids. The CDR3 protein is CAWISLNTGVSGYTF. The CDR3 coding sequence is TGTGCCTGGATTTCTTTAAACACAGGGGTTAGTGGCTACACCTTC.

This clone has more than one count but fewer than ten. The chain links TRBV30 to TRBJ1-3; no clear D. Germline V CDR1 and CDR2: GTSNPN, SVGIG (reference sequence). CDR3 length equals 16 residues. Trimming left V 1 base short and J 0 bases short, with 13 bases between. As DNA, the CDR3 is TGTGCCTGGAGTGCCGACTTCGGGCGCTCTGGAAACACCATATATTTT. Translation: CAWSADFGRSGNTIYF.

Comment on this clone: Mismatch with germline at one junction end may stem from a read error. The rearrangement joins TRBV7-7 to TRBJ2-5, with D possibly matching TRBD2 (5 bases). The CDR3 runs 15 residues. Per germline, CDR1 SSHAT and CDR2 FNYEAQ (reference sequence). The CDR3 DNA is TGTGCTAGCAGCTTGGGCGCGGGCCGCCAAGAGACCCAGTACTTC. Translated, it gives CASSLGAGRQETQYF.

This clone was seen more than once but under ten times. The chain links TRBV10-3 to TRBJ1-1; D gene unclear. The germline V gene encodes CDR1 ENHRY and CDR2 SYGVKD. The CDR3 covers 11 residues. V lost 7 bases to trimming and J lost 6 bases, with 9 bases between them. Here the CDR3 DNA reads TGTGCCATCATAAGCGATTCTGAAGCTTTCTTT. The encoded protein is CAIISDSEAFF.

The chain couples TRBV7-9 to TRBJ1-2, with D unclear. Germline CDR1 reads SEHNR; CDR2 reads FQNEAQ (reference sequence). The CDR3 spans 14 residues. Trimming took off 5 bases at V and 4 bases at J, with 14 bases between the two ends. Here the CDR3 DNA reads TGTGCCAGCAGCAGGATGGGCCTAGGCTATGGCTACACCTTC. Translated: CASSRMGLGYGYTF.

This clone was observed a handful of times. The gene calls are TRBV5-1 and TRBJ1-3; D gene unclear. Per the germline V gene, CDR1 is SGHRS and CDR2 is YFSETQ. The V gene lost 6 bases and the J gene lost 0 bases, with 1 base spanning the gap. The CDR3 spans 11 residues. The CDR3 here is CASTSGNTIYF. DNA for the CDR3: TGCGCCAGCACCTCTGGAAACACCATATATTTT.

The V gene is TRBV7-2, the J gene TRBJ1-2; 9 positions match TRBD1. After removal of 4 bases from V and 7 bases from J, the junction contained 4 bases not matched to a gene. The length of the CDR3 is 13 residues. Looked up from germline, CDR1 is SGHTA and CDR2 is FQGNSA. The CDR3 here is CASSYRGPVGYTF. The CDR3 region has the DNA TGTGCCAGCAGCTACAGGGGGCCAGTTGGCTACACCTTC.

The chain is built from TRBV6-1 and TRBJ1-4, with 7 positions matching TRBD1. The CDR3 is 14 amino acids. The germline V gene has CDR1 MNHNS and CDR2 SASEGT. Trimming at V came to 6 bases and at J to 7 bases, leaving 8 bases not matched to a gene. CDR3 DNA sequence: TGTGCCAGCAGCTTTGCAGGGGGGGGTGAAAAACTGTTTTTT. Translating gives CASSFAGGGEKLFF.

The chain combines TRBV10-3 with TRBJ1-1, with 7 nucleotides matching TRBD1. V was clipped by 3 bases and J by 8 bases; unmatched bases: 15. The CDR3 extends over 16 amino acids. Germline V CDR1 and CDR2: ENHRY, SYGVKD. CDR3 sequence reads: CAISDPTKTGRSEAFF. The CDR3 bases are TGTGCCATCAGTGACCCAACGAAGACAGGGAGGTCCGAAGCTTTCTTT.

In this sample, this clone turned up a few times. The CDR3 DNA follows: TGCGCCAGCAGCTGGGGACAGGGGGACCTCACCGGGGAGCTGTTTTTT. This translates into CASSWGQGDLTGELFF. The chain carries TRBV5-1 and TRBJ2-2, with TRBD1 matching over 11 bases. Germline loops: CDR1 SGHRS, CDR2 YFSETQ. V gave up 3 bases and J gave up 4 bases; unmatched junction bases: 5. The CDR3 has 16 residues.

The chain is built from TRBV5-1 and TRBJ2-2, with TRBD1 identical over 9 bases. V trimming: 4 bases; J trimming: 2 bases; junction bases outside the gene matches: 6. The CDR3 consists of 16 residues. The germline V gene encodes CDR1 SGHRS and CDR2 YFSETQ. The DNA of the CDR3 is TGCGCCAGCAGCGGGAGGACAGGGGAAAACACCGGGGAGCTGTTTTTT. It yields the protein CASSGRTGENTGELFF.

The gene calls are TRBV15 and TRBJ2-1, with TRBD1 matching 10 bases. The CDR3 sequence is 15 residues long. Germline CDR1 LNHNV, CDR2 YYDKDF (reference sequence). The V and J ends lost 4 bases and 3 bases, in that order; junction bases with no gene match: 3. The CDR3 here is CATSTGQGDYNEQFF. The CDR3 coding sequence is TGTGCCACCAGCACCGGACAGGGGGACTACAATGAGCAGTTCTTC.

The rearrangement links TRBV7-2 to TRBJ1-4; D unclear. Trimming removed 2 bases at V and 8 bases at J, with 18 bases between. The CDR3 totals 16 residues. The germline gives CDR1 SGHTA, CDR2 FQGNSA. DNA for the CDR3: TGTGCCAGCAGCTTAATGGCAGGTCGCGTGAAAGAAAAACTGTTTTTT. Its protein is CASSLMAGRVKEKLFF.

This clone was picked up a small number of times. The chain uses TRBV28 and TRBJ1-1; D is perhaps TRBD1 (5 bases). This CDR3 contains 13 residues. Trimming pared 8 bases from V and 4 bases from J, leaving 14 bases between. Germline-derived CDR1 and CDR2 are MDHEN and SYDVKM. The CDR3, as DNA: TGTGCCAGCTGTCGGGGGGGGTGCACTGAAGCTTTCTTT. As protein: CASCRGGCTEAFF.

V is TRBV28 and J is TRBJ2-7, with 7 positions matching TRBD2. The CDR3 consists of 15 residues. CDR1 and CDR2 from the germline V gene are MDHEN and SYDVKM. V was pared by 1 base and J by 0 bases, with 3 bases of the junction left unmatched. The CDR3, as DNA: TGTGCCAGCAGTTTATCGGGCGGGAGCTCCTACGAGCAGTACTTC. Its translation is CASSLSGGSSYEQYF.

The chain employs TRBV27 and TRBJ2-1; D perhaps matches TRBD2 (6 bases). V shed 6 bases and J shed 5 bases, with 14 bases lying between them. Germline CDR1 and CDR2: MNHEY and SMNVEV (reference sequence). The CDR3 has 14 amino acids. CDR3 sequence (DNA): TGTGCCAGCAGACGGGGGTCGTACCACAATGAGCAGTTCTTC. As protein: CASRRGSYHNEQFF.

This clone turned up a few times. The V and J genes are TRBV7-2 and TRBJ2-1, with 7 bases identical to TRBD1. CDR3 length: 15 residues. Germline V gene lookup returns CDR1 SGHTA and CDR2 FQGNSA. The V gene end was trimmed by 2 bases and the J gene end by 3 bases; junction bases not matched to a gene: 4. The CDR3 is CASSLWGTDYNEQFF. The CDR3 DNA follows: TGTGCCAGCAGCTTATGGGGGACAGACTACAATGAGCAGTTCTTC.

The rearrangement uses TRBV7-9 and TRBJ1-1, with TRBD1 identical over 7 bases. Trimming cost V 5 bases and J 4 bases; bases outside gene matches: 4. Germline CDR1 is SEHNR and CDR2 is FQNEAQ (reference sequence). The CDR3 spans 13 residues. The chain's CDR3 is CASSGAGGTEAFF. The DNA for the CDR3 is TGTGCCAGCAGCGGAGCAGGGGGCACTGAAGCTTTCTTT.

The V gene is TRBV7-9, the J gene TRBJ2-2; no reliable D call. CDR1 is SEHNR and CDR2 is FQNEAQ in the germline V gene (reference sequence). The V gene lost 6 bases and the J gene lost 2 bases, with 13 bases spanning the gap. The CDR3 runs to 15 residues. The CDR3 is CASRVFGRNTGELFF. CDR3 DNA: TGTGCCAGCAGAGTCTTCGGACGAAACACCGGGGAGCTGTTTTTT.

This chain joins TRBV19 and TRBJ1-5, with 7 positions matching TRBD1. There are 16 residues in the CDR3. Per germline, CDR1 LNHDA and CDR2 SQIVND (reference sequence). The V gene end was trimmed by 5 bases and the J gene end by 4 bases; junction bases not matched to a gene: 11. CDR3 in DNA: TGTGCCAGTAGTGCCGGACAGGATAAAGGAAATCAGCCCCAGCATTTT. Protein sequence: CASSAGQDKGNQPQHF.

The CDR3 is CASRVDSGRGNEQFF. In nucleotides, the CDR3 is TGTGCCAGCAGGGTAGATAGCGGGAGAGGCAATGAGCAGTTCTTC. This chain connects TRBV6-5 to TRBJ2-1; TRBD2 agrees at 9 bases. The germline gives CDR1 MNHEY, CDR2 SVGAGI. Unmatched junction bases numbered 9, after V lost 6 bases and J lost 6 bases. This CDR3 comprises 15 residues.

This sequence joins TRBV30 and TRBJ1-3, with TRBD1 matching 9 bases. Looked up from germline, CDR1 is GTSNPN and CDR2 is SVGIG (reference sequence). V gave up 5 bases and J gave up 7 bases; unmatched junction bases: 3. There are 12 residues in the CDR3. CDR3 loop: CAWGQGTNTIYF. DNA for the CDR3: TGTGCCTGGGGACAGGGGACGAACACCATATATTTT.

The chain links TRBV5-1 to TRBJ2-4; tentatively, D is TRBD1 (5 bases). Per germline, CDR1 SGHRS and CDR2 YFSETQ. The V gene lost 0 bases and the J gene lost 3 bases, with 10 bases spanning the gap. The CDR3 length is 15 residues. The CDR3 sequence is CASSLAPDNKNIQYF. CDR3 coding DNA: TGCGCCAGCAGCTTGGCGCCGGACAACAAAAACATTCAGTACTTC.

The chain employs TRBV28 and TRBJ1-5; 8 bases fit TRBD1. This CDR3 comprises 16 residues. V lost 6 bases, J lost 4 bases, and 11 bases stayed unmatched. Germline CDR1 is MDHEN and CDR2 is SYDVKM. CDR3: CASRAIGTGLNQPQHF. The CDR3 nucleotides read TGTGCCAGCAGAGCCATCGGGACAGGTCTGAATCAGCCCCAGCATTTT.

This clone was recorded once. The J gene is TRBJ1-1, the V gene TRBV28; 9 bases are shared with TRBD1. With V trimmed by 6 bases and J by 4 bases, 9 bases remained unmatched. In germline, CDR1 is MDHEN, CDR2 SYDVKM. The CDR3 covers 15 residues. The CDR3 sequence is CASRGNRGQGTEAFF. Here the CDR3 DNA reads TGTGCCAGCAGGGGGAACAGGGGGCAGGGCACTGAAGCTTTCTTT.

This chain joins TRBV2 and TRBJ1-2; a possible D gene is TRBD1 (6 bases). V was shortened by 5 bases and J by 4 bases, with 20 bases between the two germline ends. CDR1 SNHLY and CDR2 FYNNEI come from the germline V gene. The CDR3 is 16 amino acids. The CDR3 here is CASSPESGAMGYGYTF. The CDR3 DNA is TGTGCCAGCAGTCCGGAGTCGGGGGCGATGGGCTATGGCTACACCTTC.

This clone was counted at least ten times. The chain uses TRBV12-5 and TRBJ2-7; TRBD2 matches at 10 bases. The CDR3 covers 14 residues. Trimming took 5 bases from V and 6 from J; bases not matched to a gene: 7. From germline, CDR1 is LGHNT and CDR2 FRNRAP. The CDR3 DNA sequence: TGTGCTAGTGGTGCTAGCGGGAGATTAGGCGAGCAGTACTTC. Its translation is CASGASGRLGEQYF.

The chain recombines TRBV10-3 with TRBJ1-4, with D perhaps matching TRBD1 (6 bases). This CDR3 contains 15 residues. Germline V lookup: CDR1 ENHRY, CDR2 SYGVKD. V lost 2 bases, J lost 8 bases, and 15 bases lay in between. The chain's CDR3 is CAISEPTGSNEKLFF. CDR3 nucleotides: TGTGCCATCAGTGAGCCCACAGGGAGTAACGAAAAACTGTTTTTT.

The chain couples TRBV11-2 to TRBJ2-1; the D is unclear. Trimming left V 2 bases short and J 9 bases short, with 11 bases between. CDR1 is SGHAT and CDR2 is FQNNGV in the germline V gene. The CDR3 totals 13 residues. Written as DNA, the CDR3 is TGTGCCAGCAGCTTAAGTTGGCAGATTGAGCAGTTCTTC. Amino acids: CASSLSWQIEQFF.

The chain couples TRBV5-1 to TRBJ1-1, with a possible D match to TRBD1 (6 bases). Germline CDR1 is SGHRS and CDR2 is YFSETQ. V lost 4 bases, J lost 3 bases, and 13 bases lay in between. The CDR3 sequence is 14 residues long. The CDR3 sequence: CASSPDRRDTEAFF. The CDR3 region has the DNA TGCGCCAGCAGCCCCGACAGGAGAGACACTGAAGCTTTCTTT.

The chain has TRBV5-5 and TRBJ1-2; D is perhaps TRBD1 (5 bases). Germline V gene data show CDR1 as SGHKS and CDR2 as YYEKEE (reference sequence). V dropped 4 bases and J dropped 5 bases, with 18 bases sitting between them. The CDR3 length is 15 residues. The CDR3 DNA sequence: TGTGCCAGCAGCATCATAGGGGACCCTTGGTATGGCTACACCTTC. Translation: CASSIIGDPWYGYTF.

The chain combines TRBV19 with TRBJ2-1; D unresolved. V lost 2 bases and J lost 3, with 8 bases in between. This CDR3 region has 14 residues. Germline V gives CDR1 LNHDA, CDR2 SQIVND (reference sequence). The CDR3 DNA is TGTGCCAGTAGTATAAATGCTGTCTACAATGAGCAGTTCTTC. Translating it yields CASSINAVYNEQFF.